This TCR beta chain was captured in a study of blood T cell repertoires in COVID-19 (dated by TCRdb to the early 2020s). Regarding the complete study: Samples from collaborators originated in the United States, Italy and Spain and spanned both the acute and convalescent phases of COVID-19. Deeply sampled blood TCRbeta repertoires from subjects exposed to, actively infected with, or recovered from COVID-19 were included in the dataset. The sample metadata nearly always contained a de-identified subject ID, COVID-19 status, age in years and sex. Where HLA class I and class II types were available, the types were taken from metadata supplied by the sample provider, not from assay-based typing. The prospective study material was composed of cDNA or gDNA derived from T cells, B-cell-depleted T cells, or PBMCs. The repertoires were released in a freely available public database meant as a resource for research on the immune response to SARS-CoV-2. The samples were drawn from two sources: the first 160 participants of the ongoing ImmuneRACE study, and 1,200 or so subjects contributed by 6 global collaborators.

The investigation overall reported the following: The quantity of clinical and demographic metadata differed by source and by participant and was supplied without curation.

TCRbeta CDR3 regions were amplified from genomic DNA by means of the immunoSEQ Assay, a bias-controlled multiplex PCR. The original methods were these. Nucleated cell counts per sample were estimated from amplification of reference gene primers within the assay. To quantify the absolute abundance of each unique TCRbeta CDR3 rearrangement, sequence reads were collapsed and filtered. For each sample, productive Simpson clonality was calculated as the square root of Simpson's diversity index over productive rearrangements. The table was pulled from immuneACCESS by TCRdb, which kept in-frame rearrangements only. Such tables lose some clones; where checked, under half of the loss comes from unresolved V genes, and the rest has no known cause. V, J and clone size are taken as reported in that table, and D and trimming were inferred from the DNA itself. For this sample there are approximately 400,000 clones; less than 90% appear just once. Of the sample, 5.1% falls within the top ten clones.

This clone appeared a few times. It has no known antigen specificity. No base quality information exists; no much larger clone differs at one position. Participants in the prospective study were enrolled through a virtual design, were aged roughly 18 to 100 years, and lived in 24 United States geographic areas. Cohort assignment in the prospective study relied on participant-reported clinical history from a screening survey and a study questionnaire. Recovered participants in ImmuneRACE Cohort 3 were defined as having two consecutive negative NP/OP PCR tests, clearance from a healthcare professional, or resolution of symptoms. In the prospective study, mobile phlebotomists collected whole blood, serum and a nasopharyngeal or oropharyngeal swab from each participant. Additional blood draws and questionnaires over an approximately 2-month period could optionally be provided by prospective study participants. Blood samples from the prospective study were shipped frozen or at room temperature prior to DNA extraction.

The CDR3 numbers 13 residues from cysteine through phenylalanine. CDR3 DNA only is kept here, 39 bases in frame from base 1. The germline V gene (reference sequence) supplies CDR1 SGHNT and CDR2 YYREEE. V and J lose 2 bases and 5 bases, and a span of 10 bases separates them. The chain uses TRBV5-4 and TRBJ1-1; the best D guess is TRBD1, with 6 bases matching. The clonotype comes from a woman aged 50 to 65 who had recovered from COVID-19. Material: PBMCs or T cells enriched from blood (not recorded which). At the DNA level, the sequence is TGTGCCAGCAGCTTACAGGGTTTGACTGAAGCTTTCTTT. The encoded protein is CASSLQGLTEAFF.